The T cell receptor beta chain described here comes from a study of shared clonotypes between healthy human individuals. Study in general: With ages of 18 to 49, the donors were two women and a few men. CD4 naive and CD4 memory each took three plates per donor, while CD8 naive took two and CD8 memory one. Overall study findings and caveats: Clonotypes shared by all four sorted-subset donors had higher generation probabilities than non-shared clonotypes.

This clone showed up just once. Its antigen remains unknown. Naive CD8 cells comprised CD45RO-negative, CCR7-positively selected cells, excluding terminally differentiated effector memory CD45RA+ cells. In the original workflow: Filtering differed since immunoSEQ provided only junctions, with no quality scores. Here immunoSEQ multiplex PCR was the method, and the copy in TCRdb shows in-frame clones only, minus some. V, J and clone size were drawn from that table, and D and trimming were deduced from the DNA. The sample contains about 1,900,000 clones, 85% to 95% of which appear only once. Sequencing was carried out using naive CD8+ T cells sorted from blood. The receptor was derived from a man aged 18 to 29 in good health.

CDR3: CASSFLFGQGADTQYF. DNA of the CDR3: TGTGCCAGCAGTTTCTTGTTTGGGCAGGGGGCAGATACGCAGTATTTT. The chain is built from TRBV27 and TRBJ2-3; 7 bases match TRBD1. Germline V gene sequence: CDR1 MNHEY, CDR2 SMNVEV (reference sequence). J lost 4 bases, V lost 3 bases, and 10 bases had no gene match. This CDR3 has 16 amino acids.